This TCR beta chain appears in the sequencing data of a study of blood T cell repertoires in COVID-19. Study information: Acute and convalescent COVID-19 samples came from the United States, Italy and Spain. Sample material is recorded as cDNA or gDNA derived from T cells, B-cell-depleted T cells, or PBMCs.

The CDR3 is made up of 13 amino acids. Germline CDR1 reads SGHTA; CDR2 reads FQGNSA. Trimming shortened V by 5 bases and J by 3 bases, and 11 bases separated the two germline ends. In the authors' methods: Estimates of nucleated cell counts were drawn from the amplification of reference gene primers. The repertoire was sequenced with immunoSEQ multiplex PCR; TCRdb's copy has only in-frame clones and lacks some. D and trimming come from the DNA, and the V and J calls and clone size come from that table. In the table there are approximately 300,000 clones, about nine tenths of which are singletons. The TCR comes from a woman aged 45-60 years who had recovered from COVID-19. The material sequenced was peripheral blood. The rearrangement links TRBV7-2 to TRBJ2-7; maybe TRBD1 (5 bases). The CDR3 protein is CASSRLTGYEQYF. DNA of the CDR3: TGTGCCAGCAGCCGATTAACAGGCTACGAGCAGTACTTC.